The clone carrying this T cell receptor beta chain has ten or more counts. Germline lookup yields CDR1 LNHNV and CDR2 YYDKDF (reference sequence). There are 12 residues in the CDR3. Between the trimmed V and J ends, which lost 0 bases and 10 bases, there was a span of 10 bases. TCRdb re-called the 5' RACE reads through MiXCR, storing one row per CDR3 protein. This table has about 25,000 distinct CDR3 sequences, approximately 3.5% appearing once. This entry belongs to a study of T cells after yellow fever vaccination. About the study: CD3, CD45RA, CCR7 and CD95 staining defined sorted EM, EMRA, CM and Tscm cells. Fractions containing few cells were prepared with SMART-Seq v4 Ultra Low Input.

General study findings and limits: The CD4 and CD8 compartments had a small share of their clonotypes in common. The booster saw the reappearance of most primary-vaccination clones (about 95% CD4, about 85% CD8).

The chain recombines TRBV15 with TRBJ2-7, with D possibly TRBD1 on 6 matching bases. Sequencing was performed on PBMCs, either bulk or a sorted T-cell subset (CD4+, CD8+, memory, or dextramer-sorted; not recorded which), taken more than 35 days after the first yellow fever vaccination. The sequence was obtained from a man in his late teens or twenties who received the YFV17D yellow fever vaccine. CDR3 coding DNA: TGTGCCACCAGCAGAGATTGGACAGACCAGTACGTC. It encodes CATSRDWTDQYV.